The next 7 T cell receptor beta chains were all read from a single sample in a study of blood T cells in healthy people across ages. Then a second PCR, running about 6 to 12 cycles, was carried out with a sample-barcoded 5' primer and a J-beta primer mix. TCRdb independently ran MiXCR on the 5' RACE reads; one entry per CDR3 protein. This table has roughly 1.4 million distinct CDR3 sequences, 45% to 70% appearing once. The sample comprised blood. The receptors stem from a man between 18 and 35 years old in good health.

The CDR3 here is CASSYGGLSSYEQYF. CDR3 nucleotides: TGTGCCAGCAGTTACGGCGGGTTGAGCTCCTACGAGCAGTACTTC. The chain recombines TRBV6-2 or TRBV6-3 with TRBJ2-7; possible D gene TRBD2, 5 bases. Per the germline V gene, CDR1 is MNHEY and CDR2 is SVGEGT. V shed 2 bases and J shed 0 bases, with 11 bases lying between them. The CDR3 contains 15 residues.

V gene TRBV5-6 combines with J gene TRBJ1-1; D remains unclear. The CDR3 sequence is 13 residues long. The germline gives CDR1 SGHDT, CDR2 YYEEEE. V was pared by 5 bases and J by 0 bases, with 8 bases between. CDR3 nucleotide sequence: TGTGCCAGCAGGACACAGATGAACACTGAAGCTTTCTTT. Protein product: CASRTQMNTEAFF.

In this sample, this clonotype turned up a few times. The chain joins TRBV2 to TRBJ1-1; D is unclear. CDR3 length: 12 residues. The V and J ends lost 2 bases and 8 bases respectively, with 9 bases between them. Germline values: CDR1 SNHLY, CDR2 FYNNEI. The CDR3 bases are TGTGCCAGCAGTGAACAGAGGATGGAAGCTTTCTTT. This codes for CASSEQRMEAFF.

This clonotype was detected a few times. V is TRBV20-1 and J is TRBJ2-4; 8 bases map to TRBD1. The end of the DNA aligns better with TRBJ2-7, so the J call may be wrong. This CDR3 spans 14 amino acids. Germline values: CDR1 DFQATT, CDR2 SNEGSKA (reference sequence). The CDR3 sequence is CSAASGTGTYEQYF. DNA of the CDR3: TGCAGTGCTGCCTCCGGGACAGGTACCTACGAGCAGTACTTC.

This chain links TRBV6-2 or TRBV6-3 with TRBJ2-4, with 9 bases aligning to TRBD2. The assigned J gene may be wrong: the sequence end matches TRBJ2-5 better. This CDR3 is built from 17 residues. CDR1 and CDR2 (germline): MNHEY, SVGEGT. In nucleotides, the CDR3 is TGTGCCAGCAGCCATATCGGGACTAGCAACCCCCAAGAGACCCAGTACTTC. It translates to CASSHIGTSNPQETQYF.

The gene calls are TRBV11-2 and TRBJ2-1, with D perhaps matching TRBD1 or TRBD2 (5 bases each). Per germline, CDR1 SGHAT and CDR2 FQNNGV. Trimming removed 0 bases from V and 15 bases from J, with 18 bases in between. This CDR3 contains 14 residues. Written as DNA, the CDR3 is TGTGCCAGCAGCTTAGATCCGGTGGGACCTAAGCCGTTCTTC. Translated: CASSLDPVGPKPFF.

This chain connects TRBV12-3 or TRBV12-4 to TRBJ2-3; 9 nucleotides line up with TRBD2. J was trimmed by 5 bases and V by 2 bases; bases with no gene match: 11. This CDR3 is 17 amino acids long. The chain's CDR3 is CASSLPLRGGRGDTQYF. The CDR3 DNA reads as TGTGCCAGCAGTTTACCCCTGCGGGGGGGCCGAGGAGATACGCAGTATTTT.